The 2 T cell receptor beta chains listed next were all sequenced from one sample in a study of OX40 agonist ivuxolimab in advanced cancers. Clones were read by immunoSEQ multiplex PCR, and TCRdb kept only the in-frame ones, dropping some. The sample lists about 36,000 clones, just under 75% seen once, with around a sixth in the top ten. The source was CD4+ or CD8+ T cells sorted from blood, collected in a trial of the OX40 agonist ivuxolimab. The receptors come from an adult with an advanced solid tumor such as melanoma, head and neck, liver or kidney cancer.

The chain combines TRBV7-6 with TRBJ2-3; no reliable D call. From germline, CDR1 is SGHVS and CDR2 FNYEAQ. V lost 2 bases and J lost 4, with 4 bases in between. CDR3 length: 12 residues. The CDR3 DNA reads as TGTGCCAGCAGCTTACGGTCAGATACGCAGTATTTT. Amino acid sequence: CASSLRSDTQYF.

V is TRBV7-2 and J is TRBJ2-5; a possible D gene is TRBD1 (6 bases). Trimming took off 7 bases at V and 7 bases at J, with 22 bases between the two ends. The germline V gene encodes CDR1 SGHTA and CDR2 FQGNSA. The CDR3 is 15 residues long. CDR3 in DNA: TGTGCCAGCACTTCTCGGGCAGGGGCGATAGGGACCCAGTACTTC. Protein product: CASTSRAGAIGTQYF.